This T cell receptor (beta chain) was profiled in a study of CD8+ T cells in alopecia areata. Study as a whole: Each day, treated patients took oral tofacitinib twice, at 5 to 10 mg per dose. For 6 to 18 months, tofacitinib was taken, and 6 months off drug followed.

Collection of lesional scalp punch biopsies and peripheral blood was performed in alopecia areata patients. RNA extraction and reverse transcription yielded cDNA as sequencing template. Method: immunoSEQ multiplex PCR; TCRdb's copy keeps in-frame clones and lacks some. Altogether around 61,000 clones are present, roughly 44% being singletons, with the ten largest covering about a sixth. Germline-derived CDR1 and CDR2 are SGHRS and YFSETQ. The CDR3 covers 17 residues. Trimming took 4 bases from V and 1 from J; bases not matched to a gene: 8. This TCR derives from a human donor with alopecia areata. The chain employs TRBV5-1 and TRBJ2-6, with 7 bases lining up with TRBD2. The specimen was CD8+ T cells sorted from blood, collected at week 0. CDR3 sequence (DNA): TGCGCCAGCAGCCCTGTTTACGGGGGGTCTGGGGCCAACGTCCTGACTTTC. Encoded protein: CASSPVYGGSGANVLTF.